Shown below are 15 T cell receptor beta chains from a single sample sequenced in a study of long-term antiretroviral therapy in people with HIV. At survey level, the immunoSEQ assay was run in its v3.0 version. Measured with immunoSEQ multiplex PCR; TCRdb has only the in-frame clones, and not every one. This sample carries roughly 30,000 clones, roughly 90% of them seen once, and the ten largest clones take 3.6%. The source material was unsorted PBMCs, sampled 1.8 years after starting antiretroviral therapy. These receptors all come from a young woman with HIV.

J is TRBJ1-6 and V is TRBV25-1; the match to TRBD1 covers 10 bases. The CDR3 has 13 amino acids. The V gene end was trimmed by 7 bases and the J gene end by 8 bases; junction bases not matched to a gene: 2. Germline lookup yields CDR1 MGHDK and CDR2 SYGVNS. The CDR3 loop reads CASNGQGDSPLHF. CDR3 coding DNA: TGTGCCAGCAATGGACAGGGGGATTCACCCCTCCACTTT.

Only one count was recorded for this clone. The chain employs TRBV28 and TRBJ2-7; D gene uncertain. The V gene's germline CDR1 is MDHEN and CDR2 SYDVKM. V was cut by 4 bases and J by 6 bases, with 10 bases left in between. CDR3 size: 12 residues. The CDR3 coding sequence is TGTGCCAGCAGTTCACGATTGAGCGAGCAGTACTTC. As protein: CASSSRLSEQYF.

V is TRBV19 and J is TRBJ2-1; D remains unclear. The CDR3 loop spans 11 amino acids. Germline V gene sequence: CDR1 LNHDA, CDR2 SQIVND (reference sequence). Trimming left V 0 bases short and J 9 bases short, with 3 bases between. The CDR3 is CASSIDAEQFF. The CDR3 DNA reads as TGTGCCAGTAGTATAGATGCTGAGCAGTTCTTC.

Notes on this clone: Different DNA sequences within this sample yield the same CDR3. The J gene is TRBJ2-7, the V gene TRBV27; D is ambiguous. V lost 4 bases and J 0 bases, leaving 7 bases between the germline ends. Germline CDR1 MNHEY, CDR2 SMNVEV (reference sequence). The CDR3 spans 13 residues. The CDR3 loop reads CASSSPGSYEQYF. The DNA for the CDR3 is TGTGCCAGCAGTTCGCCGGGCTCCTACGAGCAGTACTTC.

The rearrangement links TRBV2 to TRBJ2-7, with D possibly matching TRBD1 (5 bases). The CDR3 covers 14 residues. Germline CDR1 is SNHLY and CDR2 is FYNNEI. The V end was cut by 4 bases, the J end by 7 bases, with 17 bases between. CDR3 in amino acids: CASSGGVGQGEQYF. The DNA for the CDR3 is TGTGCCAGCAGTGGCGGCGTGGGGCAGGGTGAGCAGTACTTC.

The chain uses TRBV28 and TRBJ1-4; 8 bases are a match to TRBD1. Looked up from germline, CDR1 is MDHEN and CDR2 is SYDVKM. Losses at the gene ends were 4 bases for V and 8 bases for J; bases not matched to a gene: 9. This CDR3 contains 15 residues. In nucleotides, the CDR3 is TGTGCCAGCAGTTCCCGGACAGGGTGGGTCGAAAAACTGTTTTTT. Its protein is CASSSRTGWVEKLFF.

The V and J genes are TRBV19 and TRBJ2-4; 9 bases match TRBD2. This CDR3 is 16 amino acids long. Trimming took 7 bases from V and 13 from J; bases not matched to a gene: 20. Germline CDR1 LNHDA, CDR2 SQIVND (reference sequence). The CDR3 DNA follows: TGTGCCAGTAACGTCGGTGGGGGTCTAGCGGGGACCGCACAGTACTTC. This codes for CASNVGGGLAGTAQYF. The full variable domain, with the rest looked up from reference TRBV19 and TRBJ2-4, is DGGITQSPKYLFRKEGQNVTLSCEQNLNHDAMYWYRQDPGQGLRLIYYSQIVNDFQKGDIAEGYSVSREKKESFPLTVTSAQKNPTAFYLCASNVGGGLAGTAQYFGAGTRLSVL.

A single count supports this clone. The chain employs TRBV7-2 and TRBJ1-4; D remains unclear. This CDR3 has 15 residues. Trimming removed 1 base at V and 8 bases at J, with 14 bases between. Germline V CDR1 and CDR2: SGHTA, FQGNSA. In nucleotides, the CDR3 is TGTGCCAGCAGCTTAGGCTGGTTGGGAGGCGAAAAACTGTTTTTT. Its protein is CASSLGWLGGEKLFF.

The chain carries TRBV5-1 and TRBJ2-5; the match to TRBD1 covers 7 bases. The V segment lost 6 bases and the J segment 5 bases; nucleotides outside the gene matches: 16. Germline CDR1 SGHRS, CDR2 YFSETQ. This CDR3 is built from 16 residues. CDR3 in amino acids: CASTQGSTFYGETQYF. CDR3 bases: TGCGCCAGCACACAGGGGTCGACTTTTTACGGGGAGACCCAGTACTTC.

This chain connects TRBV7-2 to TRBJ2-1; D remains unclear. Trimming cost V 5 bases and J 8 bases, with 16 bases left between them. CDR3 length equals 14 residues. The germline gives CDR1 SGHTA, CDR2 FQGNSA. The CDR3 DNA follows: TGTGCCAGCAGCCCTATCCAGATTGGCCATGAGCAGTTCTTC. Its translation is CASSPIQIGHEQFF.

V usage is TRBV5-1 and J usage is TRBJ1-4; D gene uncertain. This CDR3 comprises 13 residues. Deletions cut 0 bases from V and 8 bases from J, with 8 bases between. Germline V gene sequence: CDR1 SGHRS, CDR2 YFSETQ. DNA of the CDR3: TGCGCCAGCAGCTTGGGGGAGGGAGAAAAACTGTTTTTT. Amino acids: CASSLGEGEKLFF.

V and J are TRBV27 and TRBJ1-1; D remains ambiguous. From germline, CDR1 is MNHEY and CDR2 SMNVEV (reference sequence). Trimming shortened V by 3 bases and J by 3 bases, and 8 bases separated the two germline ends. The CDR3 contains 13 residues. CDR3 region: CASSFSSDTEAFF. The CDR3 bases are TGTGCCAGCAGTTTCAGCAGCGACACTGAAGCTTTCTTT.

The chain has TRBV9 and TRBJ2-5; D is unclear. This CDR3 has 18 residues. The germline V and J ends were trimmed by 4 bases and 2 bases, with 24 bases remaining between them. Per the germline V gene, CDR1 is SGDLS and CDR2 is YYNGEE. The CDR3 DNA follows: TGTGCCAGCAGCCCCCCTCCGTTTTCACGCAACTCTCAAGAGACCCAGTACTTC. Residues: CASSPPPFSRNSQETQYF.

The chain has TRBV14 and TRBJ1-1; D ambiguous. Germline CDR1 reads SGHDN; CDR2 reads FVKESK. V lost 1 base and J lost 1, with 13 bases in between. This CDR3 has 16 residues. The CDR3 loop reads CASSQASGKKNTEAFF. DNA of the CDR3: TGTGCCAGCAGCCAAGCCTCGGGAAAAAAGAACACTGAAGCTTTCTTT.

V usage is TRBV27 and J usage is TRBJ2-3, with 7 bases fitting TRBD1. J lost 1 base, V lost 4 bases, and 8 bases had no gene match. Germline V CDR1 and CDR2: MNHEY, SMNVEV (reference sequence). The CDR3 sequence is 16 residues long. CDR3: CASSSGQPYRTDTQYF. Here the CDR3 DNA reads TGTGCCAGCAGTTCGGGACAGCCCTACCGCACAGATACGCAGTATTTT.